Below, 11 T cell receptor beta chains from the same sample are listed, as sequenced in a study of T cells in Graves' hyperthyroidism and ophthalmopathy. Authors of the study amplified TCR beta CDR3 regions from RNA transcripts. HTBI primers were employed in a first-round RT-PCR of the TCR CDR3. TCRdb analysed the multiplex PCR reads with MiXCR anew, one entry per CDR3 protein. The table has more than 500,000 distinct CDR3 sequences, 14% seen once; the top ten hold around 14%. The sample comprised blood. These receptor sequences come from a woman aged 40 to 49 with Graves' hyperthyroidism.

This clonotype was seen a few times. CDR3: CAWSVLQGAGGYTF. The CDR3 region has the DNA TGTGCCTGGAGTGTTTTACAGGGTGCGGGGGGCTACACCTTC. This rearrangement joins TRBV30 to TRBJ1-2; TRBD1 might be the D (6 bases). The ends were cut back, 0 bases at V and 8 bases at J, with 16 bases in the middle. The germline V gene encodes CDR1 GTSNPN and CDR2 SVGIG (reference sequence). The CDR3 is 14 amino acids.

Note on this clonotype: Relative to the germline gene, one junction end is altered; a read error may explain this. The V gene is TRBV6-9, the J gene TRBJ2-3; 10 bases fit TRBD2. CDR1 and CDR2 (germline): MNHGY, SVAAGI. The CDR3 runs to 16 residues. The CDR3 reads CASSDASGSSTDTQYF. The CDR3 DNA sequence: TGCGCCAGCAGTGATGCTAGCGGGAGCAGCACAGATACGCAGTATTTT.

This clonotype came up a few times. Here the CDR3 DNA reads TGTGCCAGCAGTGGTTCGGGGGGCTACGAGCAGTACTTC. This translates into CASSGSGGYEQYF. The V call is TRBV6-1, the J call TRBJ2-7; TRBD2 matches 7 bases. The CDR3 consists of 13 residues. The J segment lost 3 bases and the V segment lost 4 bases, leaving 3 bases of the junction unmatched. Germline CDR1 reads MNHNS; CDR2 reads SASEGT.

This clonotype has at least ten counts. The rearrangement joins TRBV20-1 to TRBJ2-1, with 7 bases that match TRBD2. Per the germline V gene, CDR1 is DFQATT and CDR2 is SNEGSKA (reference sequence). V gave up 3 bases and J gave up 3 bases; unmatched junction bases: 5. The CDR3 covers 14 residues. The chain's CDR3 is CSARGRGDYNEQFF. The DNA of the CDR3 is TGCAGTGCTAGGGGGAGGGGTGACTACAATGAGCAGTTCTTC.

This clonotype was observed a handful of times. The V call is TRBV6-2 or TRBV6-3, the J call TRBJ2-7; TRBD2 matches 9 bases. The CDR3 sequence is 15 residues long. Trimming took 5 bases from V and 0 from J; bases not matched to a gene: 5. Per germline, CDR1 MNHEY and CDR2 SVGEGT. CDR3 residues: CASSILAGHSYEQYF. In nucleotides, the CDR3 is TGTGCCAGCAGTATTCTAGCGGGGCACTCCTACGAGCAGTACTTC.

The gene calls are TRBV6-5 and TRBJ2-1; 13 nucleotides line up with TRBD2. The germline V gene has CDR1 MNHEY and CDR2 SVGAGI. The CDR3 has 16 residues. J was trimmed by 5 bases and V by 2 bases; bases with no gene match: 3. CDR3 coding DNA: TGTGCCAGCAGTTACCTTGGGACTAGCGGGAACAATGAGCAGTTCTTC. Its translation: CASSYLGTSGNNEQFF.

This clonotype showed up many times. This chain uses TRBV7-2 with TRBJ2-3; D uncertain. The germline V gene has CDR1 SGHTA and CDR2 FQGNSA. The CDR3 spans 14 residues. Trimming took off 3 bases at V and 0 bases at J, with 7 bases between the two ends. In DNA form, the CDR3 reads TGTGCCAGCAGCTTCCACGGTAGCACAGATACGCAGTATTTT. Protein product: CASSFHGSTDTQYF.

V is TRBV27 and J is TRBJ2-7; 8 bases fit TRBD2. J gave up 4 bases and V 5 bases, and 13 bases lay outside the gene matches. CDR3 length: 16 residues. CDR1 and CDR2 from the germline V gene are MNHEY and SMNVEV (reference sequence). The CDR3: CASSAPGGATGYEQYF. The CDR3 nucleotides read TGTGCCAGCAGTGCCCCGGGGGGGGCAACCGGATACGAGCAGTACTTC.

This clonotype was counted between two and nine times. V and J are TRBV7-9 and TRBJ2-6, with D possibly TRBD2 on 5 matching bases. The V end was cut by 8 bases, the J end by 2 bases, with 7 bases between. The CDR3 is 13 amino acids. Germline V gives CDR1 SEHNR, CDR2 FQNEAQ (reference sequence). CDR3 region: CASHGAGANVLTF. The CDR3 DNA is TGTGCCAGCCACGGGGCTGGGGCCAACGTCCTGACTTTC.

This chain connects TRBV6-5 to TRBJ1-3, with unresolved D. CDR1 and CDR2 from the germline V gene are MNHEY and SVGAGI. V was clipped by 0 bases and J by 8 bases, with 11 bases between them. The CDR3 contains 14 residues. CDR3 bases: TGTGCCAGCAGTTACTCGATACGGGGTGACACCATATATTTT. It encodes CASSYSIRGDTIYF.

The chain recombines TRBV20-1 with TRBJ2-5, with D perhaps matching TRBD1 (8 bases). Trimming cost V 1 base and J 5 bases, with 20 bases left between them. Germline V gene lookup returns CDR1 DFQATT and CDR2 SNEGSKA (reference sequence). This CDR3 comprises 16 residues. CDR3 region: CSARARHRGGRETQYF. The CDR3 bases are TGCAGTGCTAGAGCCAGACACAGGGGGGGGAGGGAGACCCAGTACTTC.